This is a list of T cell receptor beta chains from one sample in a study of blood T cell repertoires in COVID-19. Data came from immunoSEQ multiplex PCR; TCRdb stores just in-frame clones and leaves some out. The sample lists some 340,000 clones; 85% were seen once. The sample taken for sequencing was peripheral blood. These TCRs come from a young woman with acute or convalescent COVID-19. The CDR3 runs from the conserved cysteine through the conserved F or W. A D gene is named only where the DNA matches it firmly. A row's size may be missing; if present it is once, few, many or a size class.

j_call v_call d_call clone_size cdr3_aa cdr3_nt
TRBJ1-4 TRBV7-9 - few CASSFQLSEGKLFF TGTGCCAGCAGCTTTCAGTTAAGCGAGGGAAAACTGTTTTTT
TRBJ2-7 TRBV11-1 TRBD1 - CASSRGLFDEQYF TGTGCCAGCAGCAGGGGGCTGTTTGACGAGCAGTACTTC
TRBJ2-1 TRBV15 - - CATTSEANEQFF TGTGCCACCACCTCAGAGGCCAATGAGCAGTTCTTC
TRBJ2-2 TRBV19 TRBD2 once CASSIDRGGYTGELFF TGTGCCAGTAGTATAGATCGGGGAGGGTACACCGGGGAGCTGTTTTTT
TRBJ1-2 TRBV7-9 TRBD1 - CASSRGTGDDYGYTF TGTGCCAGCAGCCGTGGGACAGGGGACGACTATGGCTACACCTTC
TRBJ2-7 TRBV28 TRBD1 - CASSRVLGTGTQF TGTGCCAGCAGTCGGGTTTTGGGGACAGGGACCCAATTC
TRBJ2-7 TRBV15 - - CATSRESRTDEQYF TGTGCCACCAGCAGAGAGAGTAGAACGGACGAGCAGTACTTC
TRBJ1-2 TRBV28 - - CATWASANYGYTF TGTGCCACCTGGGCTAGCGCTAACTATGGCTACACCTTC
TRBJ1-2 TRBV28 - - CASGRDYGYTF TGTGCCAGCGGCAGGGACTATGGCTACACCTTC
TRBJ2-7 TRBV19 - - CASSIEEGRDYEQYF TGTGCCAGTAGTATAGAGGAGGGGCGAGACTACGAGCAGTACTTC
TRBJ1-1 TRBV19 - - CASSVQGNTEAFF TGTGCCAGTAGTGTCCAGGGAAACACTGAAGCTTTCTTT
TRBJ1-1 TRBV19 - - CASSINGGVTEAFF TGTGCCAGTAGTATAAACGGGGGAGTCACTGAAGCTTTCTTT
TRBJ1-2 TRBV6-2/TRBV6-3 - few CASSPLVTNYGYTF TGTGCCAGCAGTCCACTGGTAACTAACTATGGCTACACCTTC
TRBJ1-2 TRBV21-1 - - CANRPLFPGQGHGGYTF TGTGCCAACCGCCCACTTTTTCCGGGACAGGGGCACGGTGGCTACACCTTC
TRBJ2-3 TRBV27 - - CASSPPGLITDTQYF TGTGCCAGCAGCCCACCGGGACTCATCACAGATACGCAGTATTTT
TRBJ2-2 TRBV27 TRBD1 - CASSFRVGQGYTGELFF TGTGCCAGCAGTTTTAGGGTAGGACAGGGATACACCGGGGAGCTGTTTTTT